Presented here are 26 T cell receptor beta chains from one specimen sequenced in a study of blood T cell repertoires in COVID-19. Repertoires were generated with immunoSEQ multiplex PCR, while TCRdb's copy carries only in-frame clones and drops some. The table includes roughly 220,000 clones, approximately 83% detected once. The source material was PBMCs or T cells enriched from blood (not recorded which). These TCRs come from a woman in her thirties or forties with acute COVID-19.

The chain is built from TRBV14 and TRBJ2-1, with D perhaps matching TRBD2 (6 bases). V shed 0 bases and J shed 8 bases, with 11 bases lying between them. CDR3 length: 14 residues. In germline, CDR1 is SGHDN, CDR2 FVKESK. The CDR3 nucleotides are TGTGCCAGCAGCCAAGAATTCTCTAGCGATGAGCAGTTCTTC. Translation gives CASSQEFSSDEQFF.

The V gene is TRBV4-2, the J gene TRBJ1-5; D not certain. Germline CDR1 is LGHNA and CDR2 is YNFKEQ. V was cut by 6 bases and J by 6 bases, with 12 bases left in between. There are 13 residues in the CDR3. CDR3 bases: TGTGCCAGCAGTCACTCCGTTGGTCAGCCCCAGCATTTT. This gives the protein CASSHSVGQPQHF.

This clone was observed a few times. The gene calls are TRBV5-1 and TRBJ2-1; TRBD2 agrees at 10 bases. V shed 4 bases and J 1 base; nucleotides not matched to a gene: 5. Per the germline V gene, CDR1 is SGHRS and CDR2 is YFSETQ. The CDR3 totals 16 residues. In DNA, the CDR3 is TGCGCCAGCAGCCCGCGAGCGGGAGGGTCCTACAATGAGCAGTTCTTC. This translates into CASSPRAGGSYNEQFF.

The genes are TRBV29-1 and TRBJ1-2; TRBD1 might be the D (6 bases). The V end lost 3 bases, the J end lost 4 bases, and 12 bases lay between the germline ends. Germline-derived CDR1 and CDR2 are SQVTM and ANQGSEA. The CDR3 has 13 amino acids. This CDR3 reads CSVDTGPPYGYTF. The CDR3 DNA sequence: TGCAGCGTTGATACAGGGCCCCCCTATGGCTACACCTTC.

The chain links TRBV6-5 to TRBJ2-7, with 8 bases aligning to TRBD2. From germline, CDR1 is MNHEY and CDR2 SVGAGI. Trimming at V came to 2 bases and at J to 5 bases, leaving 8 bases not matched to a gene. The length of the CDR3 is 15 residues. The CDR3 DNA reads as TGTGCCAGCAGTTACCCCAACGGGAGGGTGGACGAGCAGTACTTC. It is translated as CASSYPNGRVDEQYF.

The chain combines TRBV27 with TRBJ2-3; D might be TRBD2 (7 bases). This CDR3 contains 15 residues. Looked up from germline, CDR1 is MNHEY and CDR2 is SMNVEV (reference sequence). With 5 bases removed from V and 5 bases from J, the gap between germline ends came to 17 bases. The CDR3 DNA reads as TGTGCCAGCAGTCCCCGGGGAGGGGGGAGAGATACGCAGTATTTT. Translated: CASSPRGGGRDTQYF.

Note on this clone: The identical CDR3 is also encoded by other nucleotide sequences in the sample. The CDR3 protein is CASSLPGTSGYNEQFF. The CDR3 region has the DNA TGTGCCAGCAGTCTCCCCGGGACTAGCGGTTACAATGAGCAGTTCTTC. The J gene is TRBJ2-1, the V gene TRBV28, with 11 positions matching TRBD2. Germline CDR1 MDHEN, CDR2 SYDVKM. The CDR3 runs to 16 residues. Unmatched junction bases numbered 7, after V lost 5 bases and J lost 4 bases.

The chain combines TRBV13 with TRBJ2-7; TRBD2 matches at 7 bases. The CDR3 totals 14 residues. J was trimmed by 5 bases and V by 3 bases; bases with no gene match: 7. Germline CDR1 is PRHDT and CDR2 is FYEKMQ (reference sequence). CDR3 residues: CASSFGGSIHEQYF. The CDR3 DNA reads as TGTGCCAGCAGCTTTGGCGGGAGCATCCACGAGCAGTACTTC.

In DNA form, the CDR3 reads TGTGCCAGCAGCTTATCTGGGACAGGGTCTGAAGCTTTCTTT. It yields the protein CASSLSGTGSEAFF. The chain combines TRBV7-3 with TRBJ1-1; 9 nucleotides agree with TRBD1. The CDR3 is 14 residues long. The V segment lost 2 bases and the J segment 6 bases; nucleotides outside the gene matches: 4. Germline assignment: CDR1 SGHTA and CDR2 FQGTGA. The full variable domain, completed using reference TRBV7-3 and TRBJ1-1, is GAGVSQTPSNKVTEKGKYVELRCDPISGHTALYWYRQSLGQGPEFLIYFQGTGAADDSGLPNDRFFAVRPEGSVSTLKIQRTERGDSAVYLCASSLSGTGSEAFFGQGTRLTVV.

The chain joins TRBV9 to TRBJ2-2; 9 bases map to TRBD2. Germline values: CDR1 SGDLS, CDR2 YYNGEE. V shed 4 bases and J 3 bases; nucleotides not matched to a gene: 10. The CDR3 runs 17 residues. The CDR3 coding sequence is TGTGCCAGCAGCACCAGCGGGGGGCTATCACACACCGGGGAGCTGTTTTTT. It translates to CASSTSGGLSHTGELFF.

This clone was seen once. V is TRBV6-5 and J is TRBJ1-1; a weak D match, TRBD1 (5 bases). CDR3 length equals 15 residues. Trimming cost V 4 bases and J 1 base, with 13 bases left between them. Germline V gene data show CDR1 as MNHEY and CDR2 as SVGAGI. The CDR3 coding sequence is TGTGCCAGCAGTTGGGCCGTTAGGGGGAACACTGAAGCTTTCTTT. Protein: CASSWAVRGNTEAFF.

The genes are TRBV6-6 and TRBJ2-4; D is ambiguous. The CDR3 is 15 residues long. V was clipped by 2 bases and J by 1 base, with 9 bases between them. CDR1 is MNHNY and CDR2 is SVGAGI in the germline V gene (reference sequence). The CDR3 nucleotides read TGTGCCAGCAGTTACCACCAGGTGGCCAAAAACATTCAGTACTTC. Encoded protein: CASSYHQVAKNIQYF.

This chain uses TRBV4-2 with TRBJ1-5; possibly TRBD1 for D (5 bases). This CDR3 comprises 19 residues. Deletions cut 0 bases from V and 6 bases from J, with 24 bases between. Per germline, CDR1 LGHNA and CDR2 YNFKEQ. CDR3 sequence (DNA): TGTGCCAGCAGCCAAGAGATTGTAGGGCCGGAAGTCGGGGGTCAGCCCCAGCATTTT. As protein: CASSQEIVGPEVGGQPQHF.

The chain has TRBV3-1 (or the pseudogene TRBV3-2) and TRBJ2-1; 7 bases are a match to TRBD2. Germline V gene sequence: CDR1 LGHDT, CDR2 YNNKEL (reference sequence). The V and J ends lost 4 bases and 9 bases, in that order; junction bases with no gene match: 3. This CDR3 comprises 12 residues. The CDR3 here is CASSPSGGEQFF. For the CDR3, the DNA is TGTGCCAGCAGCCCGTCGGGGGGTGAGCAGTTCTTC.

This chain connects TRBV28 to TRBJ1-1; 8 bases line up with TRBD1. V lost 5 bases and J lost 5; bases outside the gene matches: 10. CDR3 size: 15 residues. The germline CDR1 and CDR2 sequences are MDHEN and SYDVKM. CDR3 sequence: CASSPADRVGTEAFF. The CDR3, as DNA: TGTGCCAGCAGTCCCGCGGACAGGGTAGGAACTGAAGCTTTCTTT.

In this sample, this clone turned up once. The chain carries TRBV28 and TRBJ1-5; tentatively, D is TRBD1 (6 bases). The CDR3 is made up of 17 amino acids. CDR1 and CDR2 (germline): MDHEN, SYDVKM. The V end was cut by 3 bases, the J end by 4 bases, with 19 bases between. For the CDR3, the DNA is TGTGCCAGCAGTTTGGTATTTTCGGGGGGCGCGAATCAGCCCCAGCATTTT. It codes for CASSLVFSGGANQPQHF.

This sequence joins TRBV27 and TRBJ1-3, with D possibly matching TRBD1 (6 bases). V was shortened by 7 bases and J by 3 bases, with 19 bases between the two germline ends. From germline, CDR1 is MNHEY and CDR2 SMNVEV (reference sequence). The CDR3 covers 16 residues. The CDR3 protein is CASKSFVGGGGNTIYF. For the CDR3, the DNA is TGTGCCAGCAAAAGTTTCGTAGGGGGTGGTGGAAACACCATATATTTT.

J is TRBJ1-5 and V is TRBV28, with 9 bases fitting TRBD1. V lost 4 bases and J lost 1; bases outside the gene matches: 5. The length of the CDR3 is 16 residues. Per the germline V gene, CDR1 is MDHEN and CDR2 is SYDVKM. In DNA form, the CDR3 reads TGTGCCAGCAGTTCGGACAGGGGCCCGAGCAATCAGCCCCAGCATTTT. It is translated as CASSSDRGPSNQPQHF. Looking up the rest from reference TRBV28 and TRBJ1-5 gives the full variable domain: DVKVTQSSRYLVKRTGEKVFLECVQDMDHENMFWYRQDPGLGLRLIYFSYDVKMKEKGDIPEGYSVSREKKERFSLILESASTNQTSMYLCASSSDRGPSNQPQHFGDGTRLSIL.

V usage is TRBV5-5 and J usage is TRBJ2-7, with D unclear. V lost 4 bases and J lost 2, with 13 bases in between. The CDR3 totals 14 residues. From germline, CDR1 is SGHKS and CDR2 YYEKEE (reference sequence). The CDR3 bases are TGTGCCAGCAGCCTGCCTGACGGAGCCTACGAGCAGTACTTC. It specifies CASSLPDGAYEQYF.

This rearrangement joins TRBV6-5 to TRBJ1-5; D is perhaps TRBD1 (5 bases). V lost 8 bases and J 6 bases, leaving 14 bases between the germline ends. Per germline, CDR1 MNHEY and CDR2 SVGAGI. The CDR3 sequence is 13 residues long. This chain's CDR3 is CASVGGDSQPQHF. The DNA of the CDR3 is TGTGCCAGCGTGGGGGGGGATTCTCAGCCCCAGCATTTT.

This rearrangement joins TRBV12-3 or TRBV12-4 to TRBJ1-5; unclear D gene. V dropped 1 base and J dropped 3 bases, with 4 bases sitting between them. This CDR3 comprises 13 residues. CDR3 DNA sequence: TGTGCCAGCAGTTTAGATCACAATCAGCCCCAGCATTTT. Protein product: CASSLDHNQPQHF.

This clone was seen a handful of times. This chain joins TRBV27 and TRBJ2-2, with TRBD1 matching over 8 bases. This CDR3 has 17 residues. With 6 bases clipped from V and 6 bases from J, the junction kept 15 bases outside the gene matches. Germline CDR1 and CDR2: MNHEY and SMNVEV (reference sequence). The CDR3 DNA reads TGTGCCAGCAGCCGATACCCTCCGGACAGGGTGGCCGGGGAGCTGTTTTTT. Residues: CASSRYPPDRVAGELFF.

This sequence joins TRBV19 and TRBJ1-1; maybe TRBD1 (5 bases). Per germline, CDR1 LNHDA and CDR2 SQIVND (reference sequence). Trimming stripped 1 base from V and 5 bases from J, with 14 bases between. CDR3 length: 15 residues. The CDR3 DNA follows: TGTGCCAGTAGTATAGTACTGCGGGGGGAGACTGAAGCTTTCTTT. Translating gives CASSIVLRGETEAFF. Supplemented by reference TRBV19 and TRBJ1-1, the full variable domain reads DGGITQSPKYLFRKEGQNVTLSCEQNLNHDAMYWYRQDPGQGLRLIYYSQIVNDFQKGDIAEGYSVSREKKESFPLTVTSAQKNPTAFYLCASSIVLRGETEAFFGQGTRLTVV.

CDR3: CASSPQHDRDYGYTF. The CDR3 DNA follows: TGTGCCAGCAGCCCCCAACATGACAGGGACTATGGCTACACCTTC. The chain employs TRBV7-2 and TRBJ1-2; 7 nucleotides match TRBD1. Germline V CDR1 and CDR2: SGHTA, FQGNSA. V lost 5 bases, J lost 3 bases, and 9 bases stayed unmatched. The CDR3 runs to 15 residues.

The chain links TRBV10-2 to TRBJ2-7; 10 nucleotides agree with TRBD2. Per the germline V gene, CDR1 is WSHSY and CDR2 is SAAADI. This CDR3 comprises 14 residues. V trimming: 1 base; J trimming: 6 bases; junction bases outside the gene matches: 3. The chain's CDR3 is CASSEWLAGAEQYF. In nucleotides, the CDR3 is TGCGCCAGCAGTGAGTGGCTAGCGGGAGCCGAGCAGTACTTC.

The rearrangement uses TRBV7-3 and TRBJ1-2; unclear D gene. There are 16 residues in the CDR3. Trimming left V 0 bases short and J 0 bases short, with 11 bases between. CDR1 and CDR2 from the germline V gene are SGHTA and FQGTGA. The CDR3 loop reads CASSLTGAGSNYGYTF. CDR3 in DNA: TGTGCCAGCAGCTTAACGGGAGCAGGATCTAACTATGGCTACACCTTC.